The clone carrying this T cell receptor (beta chain) has more than one count but fewer than ten. Antigen specificity is unknown. This specimen comes from a study of T-cell memory formation after mild COVID-19. About the research overall: TCR clusters were mostly confined to one donor each.

The ends lost 3 bases at V and 4 bases at J; junction bases unmatched: 7. CDR3 length: 15 amino acids. Germline loops: CDR1 SSHAT, CDR2 FNYEAQ (reference sequence). Broader study findings: The appearance of some responding clones in pre-infection memory suggested that cross-reactive memory joined. The second-wave clones peaking on day 37 were not confirmed as SARS-CoV-2-specific. Contracting clones from day 15 to 85 showed balanced CD4/CD8; later expanders favored CD4+.

Each CDR3 protein is one row after TCRdb ran MiXCR on the 5' RACE reads. The data show about 290,000 distinct CDR3 sequences, roughly 15% seen once. V and J are TRBV7-7 and TRBJ2-3, with 7 bases fitting TRBD2. The sequence was obtained from a man aged 18 to 35 who had mild COVID-19 (a few samples of this study predate the infection). Cell type and time point are not known. The sample consisted of PBMCs or a T cell subset sorted from them (not recorded which). CDR3 protein: CASSFGLGSSDTQYF. The CDR3 DNA is TGTGCCAGCAGCTTCGGACTAGGAAGTTCAGATACGCAGTATTTT.